Shown below are 16 T cell receptor beta chains from a single sample sequenced in a study of CD8+ T cells in alopecia areata. Extracted RNA was reverse transcribed into cDNA, the sequencing template. The data were produced by immunoSEQ multiplex PCR, yet TCRdb's version contains in-frame clones alone and is incomplete. The data contain about 140,000 clones, about half of them singletons. Source: CD4+ T cells sorted from blood, taken at week 0. All receptors derive from a human donor with alopecia areata.

This CDR3 is CASSSGTSGQETQYF. The CDR3 nucleotides are TGTGCCAGCAGCTCCGGGACTAGCGGCCAAGAGACCCAGTACTTC. The gene calls are TRBV11-2 and TRBJ2-5; 11 nucleotides align to TRBD2. V shed 4 bases, J shed 1 base, and the junction held 2 bases outside the gene matches. CDR1 is SGHAT, CDR2 FQNNGV, per germline. The CDR3 covers 15 residues.

This clone has more than one count but fewer than ten. The chain carries TRBV10-3 and TRBJ1-5; TRBD1 might be the D (5 bases). Germline CDR1 is ENHRY and CDR2 is SYGVKD. The length of the CDR3 is 13 residues. V shed 9 bases and J shed 2 bases, with 11 bases lying between them. The CDR3 is CAIGQGGNQPQHF. CDR3 bases: TGTGCCATTGGCCAGGGTGGCAATCAGCCCCAGCATTTT.

Only a few counts were recorded for this clone. The same CDR3 also results from other DNA sequences found in this sample. The chain is built from TRBV29-1 and TRBJ1-1; D might be TRBD1 (6 bases). Germline V gives CDR1 SQVTM, CDR2 ANQGSEA. This CDR3 spans 12 amino acids. The V end lost 7 bases, the J end lost 1 base, and 10 bases lay between the germline ends. Here the CDR3 reads CSAGQSNTEAFF. DNA of the CDR3: TGCAGCGCGGGACAATCGAACACTGAAGCTTTCTTT.

CDR3 sequence reads: CASSIGQGPIQYF. CDR3 bases: TGTGCCAGCAGCATTGGACAGGGCCCGATTCAGTACTTC. The V gene is TRBV7-2, the J gene TRBJ2-4; 8 bases fit TRBD1. Germline assignment: CDR1 SGHTA and CDR2 FQGNSA. The CDR3 consists of 13 residues. V was clipped by 5 bases and J by 10 bases; unmatched bases: 7.

This clone was counted between two and nine times. The chain carries TRBV30 and TRBJ2-7; D is possibly TRBD1 or TRBD2 (5 bases each). CDR3 length: 13 amino acids. From germline, CDR1 is GTSNPN and CDR2 SVGIG (reference sequence). The V and J ends lost 2 bases and 1 base respectively, with 9 bases between them. This CDR3 reads CAWSSGASYEQYF. The CDR3 nucleotides are TGTGCCTGGAGTTCCGGGGCGTCCTACGAGCAGTACTTC.

The rearrangement uses TRBV25-1 and TRBJ1-2; no reliable D call. Trimming shortened V by 6 bases and J by 1 base, and 9 bases separated the two germline ends. The CDR3 is 13 amino acids. Germline V CDR1 and CDR2: MGHDK, SYGVNS. This CDR3 is CASRGADNYGYTF. CDR3 nucleotides: TGTGCCAGCAGGGGCGCCGATAACTATGGCTACACCTTC.

Remarks on this clone: One end of the junction is discordant with germline, which a read error may explain. This chain joins TRBV29-1 and TRBJ2-2, with 9 positions matching TRBD1. The CDR3 loop spans 12 amino acids. Germline loops: CDR1 SQVTM, CDR2 ANQGSEA. The CDR3 sequence: CSVETSGTGRIF. For the CDR3, the DNA is TGCAGCGTAGAAACCTCCGGGACAGGGAGGATTTTT.

The V call is TRBV5-1, the J call TRBJ2-7; possible D gene TRBD2, 6 bases. V gave up 0 bases and J gave up 2 bases, with 15 bases separating them. The CDR3 has 16 amino acids. Germline V gene lookup returns CDR1 SGHRS and CDR2 YFSETQ. CDR3 DNA: TGCGCCAGCAGCTTGGGAAGGGACTCGCGGCCCTACGAGCAGTACTTC. This codes for CASSLGRDSRPYEQYF.

This clone was counted a few times. The chain couples TRBV4-1 to TRBJ2-1; a possible D gene is TRBD2 (6 bases). The CDR3 sequence is 17 residues long. The germline gives CDR1 MGHRA, CDR2 YSYEKL. The V end lost 1 base, the J end lost 3 bases, and 16 bases lay between the germline ends. The CDR3 sequence: CASSQVRGARGYNEQFF. As DNA, the CDR3 is TGCGCCAGCAGCCAAGTCCGAGGGGCGCGGGGCTACAATGAGCAGTTCTTC.

This rearrangement joins TRBV4-1 to TRBJ2-5; the D is unclear. Per the germline V gene, CDR1 is MGHRA and CDR2 is YSYEKL. The CDR3 extends over 15 amino acids. Trimming left V 1 base short and J 2 bases short, with 11 bases between. The CDR3 loop reads CASSQVYQTQETQYF. The DNA for the CDR3 is TGCGCCAGCAGCCAAGTTTATCAGACGCAAGAGACCCAGTACTTC.

The chain joins TRBV14 to TRBJ1-2; D is undetermined. The CDR3 runs to 13 residues. In germline, CDR1 is SGHDN, CDR2 FVKESK. With 3 bases removed from V and 3 bases from J, the gap between germline ends came to 8 bases. The CDR3 spells CASSQVAYYGYTF. The CDR3 nucleotides read TGTGCCAGCAGCCAGGTAGCTTACTATGGCTACACCTTC.

This clone was detected only a few times. This chain joins TRBV27 and TRBJ2-3; 8 bases match TRBD1. There are 13 residues in the CDR3. J gave up 7 bases and V 4 bases, and 4 bases lay outside the gene matches. Germline V gives CDR1 MNHEY, CDR2 SMNVEV (reference sequence). The CDR3 DNA sequence: TGTGCCAGCAGTTGGCAGGGGGCCAATACGCAGTATTTT. Residues: CASSWQGANTQYF.

The genes are TRBV4-3 and TRBJ2-4; no clear D gene. CDR3 size: 13 residues. The V gene's germline CDR1 is LGHNA and CDR2 YSLEER. Trimming cost V 4 bases and J 6 bases, with 10 bases left between them. This CDR3 reads CASSPFSGNIQYF. The CDR3 DNA is TGCGCCAGCAGCCCCTTCTCGGGAAACATTCAGTACTTC.

This clone was counted between two and nine times. This chain connects TRBV29-1 to TRBJ1-1; D is possibly TRBD1 (5 bases). The CDR3 runs 14 residues. V lost 2 bases and J lost 1, with 11 bases in between. Germline V CDR1 and CDR2: SQVTM, ANQGSEA. CDR3 DNA sequence: TGCAGCGTTGAAAACCGGGGGGGGAACACTGAAGCTTTCTTT. This sequence encodes CSVENRGGNTEAFF. Full variable domain (outside the CDR3, taken from reference TRBV29-1 and TRBJ1-1): SAVISQKPSRDICQRGTSLTIQCQVDSQVTMMFWYRQQPGQSLTLIATANQGSEATYESGFVIDKFPISRPNLTFSTLTVSNMSPEDSSIYLCSVENRGGNTEAFFGQGTRLTVV.

V gene TRBV10-3 combines with J gene TRBJ2-5; 9 bases fit TRBD2. The CDR3 contains 15 residues. The ends lost 6 bases at V and 0 bases at J; junction bases unmatched: 5. Germline loops: CDR1 ENHRY, CDR2 SYGVKD. The CDR3, as DNA: TGTGCCATCAGATCATCTAGCGGGAACCAAGAGACCCAGTACTTC. Translated: CAIRSSSGNQETQYF.

This sequence joins TRBV7-8 and TRBJ2-1, with TRBD2 matching 9 bases. J lost 4 bases, V lost 1 base, and 2 bases had no gene match. In germline, CDR1 is SGHVS, CDR2 FQNEAQ. The CDR3 extends over 15 amino acids. The CDR3 DNA reads TGTGCCAGCAGCTTAGGGCGGGAGGGTTACAATGAGCAGTTCTTC. Its protein product is CASSLGREGYNEQFF.